This T cell receptor (beta chain) was retrieved from a study of blood T cell repertoires in COVID-19. Study context: Samples came from the United States, Italy and Spain, spanning acute and convalescent COVID-19. PBMCs, B-cell-depleted T cells, or T cells provided the cDNA or gDNA that made up the material.

The V gene lost 0 bases and the J gene lost 9 bases, with 12 bases spanning the gap. The CDR3 is made up of 14 amino acids. From germline, CDR1 is LNHNV and CDR2 YYDKDF (reference sequence). Original processing notes: How many nucleated cells were present was estimated from reference gene primer amplification. This table comes from immunoSEQ multiplex PCR, and its TCRdb copy is limited to in-frame clones, with some not included. The V and J calls and clone size were taken over from that table, and D and trimming were inferred from the DNA. The repertoire has over 110,000 clones, more than 70% of them found once; the top ten carry 25% to 35%.

Input material: peripheral blood. V gene TRBV15 combines with J gene TRBJ2-1; perhaps TRBD2 as D (6 bases). This clonotype was obtained from a human donor in a cohort sampled during active COVID-19. As DNA, the CDR3 is TGTGCCACCAGCAGAGATCGACTAGTTGGTGAGCAGTTCTTC. It yields the protein CATSRDRLVGEQFF.